The 27 T cell receptor beta chains below all came from one sample that was sequenced in a study of blood T cell repertoires in COVID-19. Here immunoSEQ multiplex PCR was the method, and the copy in TCRdb shows in-frame clones only, minus some. Here the sample spans around 150,000 clones, 85% to 90% being singletons. Sequenced: peripheral blood. These receptors were obtained from a woman aged 55-70 years with active COVID-19.

The V gene is TRBV9, the J gene TRBJ2-7; 8 positions match TRBD2. V shed 4 bases, J shed 1 base, and the junction held 10 bases outside the gene matches. Germline CDR1 reads SGDLS; CDR2 reads YYNGEE. The CDR3 covers 16 residues. The CDR3 region is CASSTEVLAESYEQYF. CDR3 in DNA: TGTGCCAGCAGCACAGAGGTACTAGCGGAATCCTACGAGCAGTACTTC.

The chain carries TRBV18 and TRBJ1-4; perhaps TRBD1 as D (6 bases). Trimming shortened V by 4 bases and J by 8 bases, and 8 bases separated the two germline ends. The CDR3 runs 12 residues. CDR1 is KGHSH, CDR2 LQKENI, per germline. The CDR3 sequence: CASSLQGEKLFF. The DNA for the CDR3 is TGTGCCAGCTCACTCCAGGGGGAAAAACTGTTTTTT.

The V call is TRBV3-1 (or the pseudogene TRBV3-2), the J call TRBJ1-1; 7 nucleotides line up with TRBD1. V lost 4 bases to trimming and J lost 0 bases; unmatched junction nucleotides: 8. The CDR3 is made up of 16 amino acids. Germline values: CDR1 LGHDT, CDR2 YNNKEL (reference sequence). The CDR3 is CASSRWTGAMNTEAFF. Written as DNA, the CDR3 is TGTGCCAGCAGCCGATGGACAGGAGCTATGAACACTGAAGCTTTCTTT.

The chain is built from TRBV18 and TRBJ2-2; D may be TRBD2 (6 bases). V lost 4 bases and J lost 3, with 12 bases in between. The CDR3 contains 15 residues. Germline V lookup: CDR1 KGHSH, CDR2 LQKENI. CDR3 in amino acids: CASSLSGADTGELFF. Written as DNA, the CDR3 is TGTGCCAGCTCACTTAGCGGAGCGGACACCGGGGAGCTGTTTTTT.

The rearrangement links TRBV27 to TRBJ2-3; 7 nucleotides match TRBD2. Per germline, CDR1 MNHEY and CDR2 SMNVEV (reference sequence). The ends lost 3 bases at V and 3 bases at J; junction bases unmatched: 3. The CDR3 loop spans 14 amino acids. The CDR3: CASSFGEGTDTQYF. The DNA for the CDR3 is TGTGCCAGCAGTTTTGGGGAGGGTACAGATACGCAGTATTTT.

This chain uses TRBV7-7 with TRBJ2-2; 9 bases align to TRBD2. Per germline, CDR1 SSHAT and CDR2 FNYEAQ (reference sequence). The CDR3 is 16 residues long. Unmatched junction bases numbered 9, after V lost 5 bases and J lost 5 bases. This chain's CDR3 is CASSLGLARGTGELFF. The CDR3 coding sequence is TGTGCCAGCAGCCTGGGACTAGCTAGAGGTACCGGGGAGCTGTTTTTT.

The chain employs TRBV7-2 and TRBJ2-3, with 8 bases identical to TRBD2. The CDR3 is made up of 16 amino acids. With V trimmed by 2 bases and J by 4 bases, 8 bases remained unmatched. From germline, CDR1 is SGHTA and CDR2 FQGNSA. DNA for the CDR3: TGTGCCAGCAGCTTATGGGCGGGAGGATCGGCAGATACGCAGTATTTT. Translated: CASSLWAGGSADTQYF.

This chain uses TRBV12-2 with TRBJ2-7; the D segment call TRBD2 is taken from the table without a DNA check. TRBV12-2 is given as a pseudogene. This CDR3 is built from 15 residues. CDR3 coding DNA: TGTGCAAGTCGCTTATCACCAGGACTTCCCTACGAGCAGTACTTC. It encodes CASRLSPGLPYEQYF.

This clone has just a few counts. V is TRBV28 and J is TRBJ2-5, with TRBD1 matching over 9 bases. The CDR3 contains 14 residues. The ends lost 5 bases at V and 5 bases at J; junction bases unmatched: 6. The germline V gene encodes CDR1 MDHEN and CDR2 SYDVKM. This chain's CDR3 is CASSIGTGRETQYF. In nucleotides, the CDR3 is TGTGCCAGCAGTATCGGGACAGGGAGGGAGACCCAGTACTTC.

This clone was seen only once. V and J are TRBV5-6 and TRBJ2-3; TRBD2 might be the D (5 bases). CDR3 size: 16 residues. V was pared by 4 bases and J by 6 bases, with 21 bases between. Germline lookup yields CDR1 SGHDT and CDR2 YYEEEE. The CDR3 DNA sequence: TGTGCCAGCAGCCCCCCCCAGCGGCCCCTGAGGGATACGCAGTATTTT. It encodes CASSPPQRPLRDTQYF. The complete variable domain, with remaining parts taken from reference TRBV5-6 and TRBJ2-3, reads DAGVTQSPTHLIKTRGQQVTLRCSPKSGHDTVSWYQQALGQGPQFIFQYYEEEERQRGNFPDRFSGHQFPNYSSELNVNALLLGDSALYLCASSPPQRPLRDTQYFGPGTRLTVL.

J is TRBJ1-5 and V is TRBV19; D perhaps matches TRBD1 (5 bases). Germline values: CDR1 LNHDA, CDR2 SQIVND (reference sequence). V gave up 5 bases and J gave up 0 bases, with 14 bases separating them. CDR3 length equals 16 residues. The DNA of the CDR3 is TGTGCCAGTAGTCTCCGACAGCACTATAGCAATCAGCCCCAGCATTTT. This translates into CASSLRQHYSNQPQHF.

The chain combines TRBV7-9 with TRBJ2-1, with 8 bases lining up with TRBD2. The CDR3 sequence is 15 residues long. The germline gives CDR1 SEHNR, CDR2 FQNEAQ (reference sequence). J gave up 6 bases and V 5 bases, and 9 bases lay outside the gene matches. The CDR3 region is CASSDSGTRFNEQFF. CDR3 DNA sequence: TGTGCCAGCAGCGACTCTGGGACTAGATTCAATGAGCAGTTCTTC.

The chain carries TRBV28 and TRBJ1-1; D is uncertain. V was pared by 7 bases and J by 5 bases, with 14 bases between. Per the germline V gene, CDR1 is MDHEN and CDR2 is SYDVKM. This CDR3 contains 13 residues. CDR3 nucleotides: TGTGCCAGCACCCCGAATCTCGGGACTGAAGCTTTCTTT. Protein: CASTPNLGTEAFF.

The chain combines TRBV1 with TRBJ1-2; TRBD1, the table's D call, was not compared with the DNA. TRBV1 is annotated as a pseudogene. The length of the CDR3 is 23 residues. CDR3: CTSSRKSTGGLILIGLRLYGYTF. The CDR3 bases are TGCACCAGCAGCCGAAAATCAACAGGGGGCCTTATCTTGATTGGCTTGCGCCTTTATGGCTACACCTTC.

The chain is built from TRBV7-2 and TRBJ1-5, with D possibly being TRBD1 (5 bases). The germline CDR1 and CDR2 sequences are SGHTA and FQGNSA. V shed 5 bases and J shed 2 bases, with 16 bases lying between them. The CDR3 totals 16 residues. CDR3 bases: TGTGCCAGCAGCCTTACGGGTTCGGGGGGCAATCAGCCCCAGCATTTT. This codes for CASSLTGSGGNQPQHF.

The chain links TRBV28 to TRBJ2-7; D perhaps matches TRBD2 (6 bases). Germline values: CDR1 MDHEN, CDR2 SYDVKM. The CDR3 covers 14 residues. Trimming shortened V by 6 bases and J by 3 bases, and 15 bases separated the two germline ends. The chain's CDR3 is CASSPPEGFYEQYF. The CDR3 nucleotides are TGTGCCAGCAGCCCCCCGGAGGGTTTCTACGAGCAGTACTTC.

This clone was counted once. This chain joins TRBV29-1 and TRBJ2-1; 12 positions match TRBD1. V lost 1 base, J lost 9 bases, and 7 bases stayed unmatched. The CDR3 has 15 residues. From germline, CDR1 is SQVTM and CDR2 ANQGSEA. The CDR3 is CSVEVWDRGQVEQFF. The DNA for the CDR3 is TGCAGCGTTGAAGTCTGGGACAGGGGGCAGGTTGAGCAGTTCTTC.

In regard to this clone: The same CDR3 arises from other DNA sequences in this sample as well. V is TRBV7-9 and J is TRBJ1-6; 9 nucleotides match TRBD1. There are 15 residues in the CDR3. Germline V gives CDR1 SEHNR, CDR2 FQNEAQ (reference sequence). The J segment lost 9 bases and the V segment lost 5 bases, leaving 8 bases of the junction unmatched. The CDR3 here is CASSPWTGVRSPLHF. CDR3 in DNA: TGTGCCAGCAGCCCATGGACAGGGGTTCGTTCACCCCTCCACTTT.

The chain carries TRBV20-1 and TRBJ2-7; D is ambiguous. V was pared by 5 bases and J by 1 base, with 6 bases between. The germline V gene encodes CDR1 DFQATT and CDR2 SNEGSKA (reference sequence). This CDR3 has 11 residues. For the CDR3, the DNA is TGCAGTGCTGTACAGTCCTACGAGCAGTACTTC. Its translation: CSAVQSYEQYF.

This clone has a single count. This chain uses TRBV19 with TRBJ1-2; no reliable D call. Deletions cut 6 bases from V and 1 base from J, with 18 bases between. Per germline, CDR1 LNHDA and CDR2 SQIVND (reference sequence). CDR3 length equals 16 residues. CDR3 bases: TGTGCCAGTAGGGGGATCGAGGGAGGTGATAACTATGGCTACACCTTC. Translation: CASRGIEGGDNYGYTF.

V and J are TRBV4-1 and TRBJ2-5; TRBD2 is a possible D gene (6 bases). Between the trimmed V and J ends, which lost 0 bases and 4 bases, there was a span of 12 bases. Germline CDR1 MGHRA, CDR2 YSYEKL. The CDR3 is 15 amino acids. Written as DNA, the CDR3 is TGCGCCAGCAGCCAAGAGGAGGGGCGCGGAGAGACCCAGTACTTC. It yields the protein CASSQEEGRGETQYF.

The chain combines TRBV4-3 with TRBJ1-2; D is unclear. The length of the CDR3 is 15 residues. The V gene's germline CDR1 is LGHNA and CDR2 YSLEER. V lost 0 bases to trimming and J lost 8 bases, with 16 bases between them. CDR3: CASSQEGRPRHGYTF. In DNA form, the CDR3 reads TGCGCCAGCAGCCAAGAGGGGAGACCCCGGCACGGCTACACCTTC.

The chain uses TRBV4-1 and TRBJ2-7; D remains ambiguous. Germline V lookup: CDR1 MGHRA, CDR2 YSYEKL. Trimming removed 4 bases from V and 2 bases from J, with 15 bases in between. This CDR3 comprises 15 residues. The CDR3 sequence: CASSPTTTGTYEQYF. The CDR3, as DNA: TGCGCCAGCAGCCCCACGACGACTGGAACCTACGAGCAGTACTTC.

The chain joins TRBV4-3 to TRBJ2-7; TRBD1 matches at 10 bases. Germline V gene data show CDR1 as LGHNA and CDR2 as YSLEER. This CDR3 has 16 amino acids. V trimming: 5 bases; J trimming: 6 bases; junction bases outside the gene matches: 13. The CDR3 sequence: CASSKHRDRGPAEQYF. The CDR3 DNA is TGCGCCAGCAGCAAACACCGGGACAGGGGCCCGGCCGAGCAGTACTTC.

This sequence joins TRBV20-1 and TRBJ2-3; 12 bases fit TRBD2. Germline V lookup: CDR1 DFQATT, CDR2 SNEGSKA (reference sequence). V lost 3 bases and J lost 4; bases outside the gene matches: 5. This CDR3 has 15 residues. The CDR3 DNA reads TGCAGTGCTAGTGTGACTAGCGGGAGCGCAGATACGCAGTATTTT. Its protein is CSASVTSGSADTQYF.

The V gene is TRBV6-1, the J gene TRBJ1-4, with D possibly TRBD1 on 6 matching bases. Trimming took off 3 bases at V and 7 bases at J, with 18 bases between the two ends. The CDR3 has 16 amino acids. Germline V gives CDR1 MNHNS, CDR2 SASEGT. This CDR3 reads CASSDPVRDTGEKLFF. Here the CDR3 DNA reads TGTGCCAGCAGTGACCCCGTCCGGGACACCGGTGAAAAACTGTTTTTT.

This chain connects TRBV3-1 (or the pseudogene TRBV3-2) to TRBJ2-3, with TRBD2 matching over 9 bases. Germline V gives CDR1 LGHDT, CDR2 YNNKEL (reference sequence). This CDR3 is built from 16 residues. V shed 1 base, J shed 2 bases, and the junction held 4 bases outside the gene matches. The CDR3 DNA reads TGTGCCAGCAGCCAAGTCTTAGCGGGAGACACAGATACGCAGTATTTT. This translates into CASSQVLAGDTDTQYF.